The present TCR beta chain was sequenced within a study of T-cell memory formation after mild COVID-19. Study summary: TCR clusters were mostly donor specific.

This clonotype was recorded many times. The TCR alpha and TCR beta cDNA libraries, bearing sample barcodes and UMIs, were generated by 5'RACE using constant-segment primers. TCRdb re-called the 5' RACE reads through MiXCR, storing one row per CDR3 protein. The sample holds roughly 610,000 distinct CDR3 sequences, 17% seen once. The CDR3 sequence is 16 residues long. Germline-derived CDR1 and CDR2 are SGHVS and FNYEAQ. V shed 4 bases, J shed 3 bases, and the junction held 10 bases outside the gene matches. The chain employs TRBV7-6 and TRBJ2-3, with TRBD1 matching 7 bases. This receptor was taken from an adult woman who had mild COVID-19 (a few samples of this study predate the infection). Cell type and time point are not known. Sequenced input: PBMCs or a T cell subset sorted from them (not recorded which). In nucleotides, the CDR3 is TGTGCCAGCAGCTCCTCCAACAGGGGAAGAACAGATACGCAGTATTTT. Protein product: CASSSSNRGRTDTQYF.